The following is a T cell receptor beta chain sequence with its context. These data belong to a study of CD8 T cells in Susac syndrome. This CDR3 region has 13 residues. Trimming shortened V by 6 bases and J by 4 bases, and 10 bases separated the two germline ends. Germline CDR1 is SGHAT and CDR2 is FQDESV (reference sequence). Reverse transcription of about 0.45 to 1 ug RNA used random hexamers. TCRdb re-called the immunoSEQ multiplex PCR reads through MiXCR, storing one row per CDR3 protein. The table records tens of thousands of distinct CDR3 sequences, approximately 96% of them present only once. The receptor comes from a human donor with Susac syndrome. The rearrangement joins TRBV11-1 to TRBJ2-1, with a weak D call TRBD1 (5 bases). Sequenced material: CD8+ T cells from PBMCs. CDR3: CASSPGLYNEQFF. The CDR3 nucleotides read TGTGCCAGCAGTCCAGGGTTGTACAATGAGCAGTTCTTC.